These T cell receptor beta chains were read from a single sample in a study of neoadjuvant anti-PD-1 for oral cavity cancer. Clones were read by immunoSEQ multiplex PCR, and TCRdb kept only the in-frame ones, dropping some. The data contain roughly 14,000 clones, roughly 82% of them singletons. The sample consisted of PBMCs, taken after nivolumab (anti-PD-1) treatment. These receptors were obtained from a person aged 35-80 years with oral cavity squamous cell carcinoma. CDR3s include the opening cysteine and the closing phenylalanine or tryptophan. Fields, in order: V gene, CDR3 protein.

V gene: TRBV5-1
CDR3 protein: CASRPYREVGTEAFF

V gene: TRBV9
CDR3 protein: CASRPEGLIYGYTF

V gene: TRBV29-1
CDR3 protein: CSVGGPLNTEAFF

V gene: TRBV10-3
CDR3 protein: CAISADGTVQETQYF

V gene: TRBV30
CDR3 protein: CAWSLPGQGLSYEQYF

V gene: TRBV15
CDR3 protein: CATSRAIRGWGSNQPQHF

V gene: TRBV5-1
CDR3 protein: CASIPDAGTAETQYF

V gene: TRBV5-1
CDR3 protein: CASSLASGTSVYEQYF

V gene: TRBV27
CDR3 protein: CASSRAGGHTEAFF

V gene: TRBV6-6
CDR3 protein: CASNPRGQINIQYF

V gene: TRBV29-1
CDR3 protein: CSDHTGTGAYEQYF

V gene: TRBV10-3
CDR3 protein: CAISQGSREQFF

V gene: TRBV7-2
CDR3 protein: CASSPLRGSNQPQHF

V gene: TRBV10-3
CDR3 protein: CAISPGNQPQHF

V gene: TRBV9
CDR3 protein: CASSLLAGGSSTGELFF

V gene: TRBV9
CDR3 protein: CASSVGQLSGNTIYF

V gene: TRBV7-2
CDR3 protein: CASSSRGVPGANVLTF

V gene: TRBV19
CDR3 protein: CASSQGIGTEAFF

V gene: TRBV7-9
CDR3 protein: CASSSFRTAGYGYTF

V gene: TRBV11-2
CDR3 protein: CASGQANSGNTIYF

V gene: TRBV5-6
CDR3 protein: CASSGGGMVNTEAFF

V gene: TRBV6-4
CDR3 protein: CASSSRTGPYEQYF

V gene: TRBV30
CDR3 protein: CAWSVLASGTGNGYTF

V gene: TRBV5-4
CDR3 protein: CASSIDRGQEDEKLFF

V gene: TRBV28
CDR3 protein: CASSFGGYNQPQHF

V gene: TRBV7-2
CDR3 protein: CASSLRWGRTEAFF

V gene: TRBV11-2
CDR3 protein: CASSSTRRQGSYGYTF

V gene: TRBV28
CDR3 protein: CASSLSRWGNDRQPQHF

V gene: TRBV2
CDR3 protein: CASGGQGFGWGYTF

V gene: TRBV10-2
CDR3 protein: CASSFSRANTGELFF

V gene: TRBV7-2
CDR3 protein: CASSLSGKPFF

V gene: TRBV10-2
CDR3 protein: CASRLTSGAGELFF

V gene: TRBV5-1
CDR3 protein: CASSPGQISDTQYF

V gene: TRBV2
CDR3 protein: CASSDFSYEQYF

V gene: TRBV13
CDR3 protein: CASSLASPLAKNIQYF

V gene: TRBV20-1
CDR3 protein: CSAMDAREQFF

V gene: TRBV5-1
CDR3 protein: CASSLYQGTSEAFF

V gene: TRBV4-1
CDR3 protein: CASSQNRGRRGGYTF

V gene: TRBV7-2
CDR3 protein: CASSLALWWAGQGSEQYF

V gene: TRBV10-3
CDR3 protein: CAISRDPGFFGEQYF

V gene: TRBV5-1
CDR3 protein: CASSLGTEETQYF

V gene: TRBV5-4
CDR3 protein: CASSLAGGAGISYEQYF

V gene: TRBV5-1
CDR3 protein: CASSLGEGWDTEAFF

V gene: TRBV6-5
CDR3 protein: CASSRQGWNTEAFF

V gene: TRBV19
CDR3 protein: CASSIDRPPLRNTEAFF

V gene: TRBV5-4
CDR3 protein: CASSFDRVGNGNTIYF

V gene: TRBV13
CDR3 protein: CASSRPTGTNEQFF

V gene: TRBV29-1
CDR3 protein: CSVDPADTQYF